This T cell receptor beta chain was observed in a study of cytomegalovirus exposure and HLA in healthy donors. In regard to this clone: At the DNA level, this CDR3 is encoded by other sequences in the same sample as well.

The CDR3 runs to 11 residues. The germline CDR1 and CDR2 sequences are MNHEY and SVGAGI. V was cut by 4 bases and J by 8 bases, with 8 bases left in between. Participants comprised healthy donors of bone marrow. With 60 Vbeta and 13 Jbeta primers, the PCR was carried out. Generated by immunoSEQ multiplex PCR, the TCRdb table keeps only in-frame clones and is missing some. Of approximately 160,000 clones detected, 77% appear once; the ten largest clones hold 2% to 3%. The sequencing sample was made of PBMCs. This sequence originates from a woman between 35 and 50 years old in good health and CMV-seropositive. This chain links TRBV6-5 with TRBJ1-1; D possibly corresponds to TRBD1 (6 bases). CDR3 in amino acids: CASSSRGEAFF. CDR3 bases: TGTGCCAGCAGTTCGAGGGGGGAAGCTTTCTTT.